This T cell receptor (beta chain) was sequenced during a study of shared clonotypes between healthy human individuals. Study findings and constraints: Limitation of the genetic and exposure-history diversity represented came from the few donors.

Libraries were prepared by immunoSEQ multiplex PCR; TCRdb keeps only in-frame clonotypes and omits some of them. The sample contains approximately 2,000,000 clones, around 93% of which appear only once. On this clone: The target antigen is unknown.

The junction had 3 bases not matched to a gene; V was cut back by 7 bases and J by 0 bases. CDR1 and CDR2 from the germline V gene are LNHDA and SQIVND (reference sequence). The length of the CDR3 is 15 residues. The chain uses TRBV19 and TRBJ2-1; 10 bases line up with TRBD2. Sequenced material: naive CD4+ T cells from PBMCs. The subset is: CD45RA+ positively selected. The receptor was derived from a man between 18 and 35 years old in good health. Some clones in this sample may be carry-over from other donors' samples. CDR3 amino acids: CASKLAGVSYNEQFF. The CDR3 nucleotides are TGTGCCAGTAAGCTAGCGGGAGTCTCCTACAATGAGCAGTTCTTC.